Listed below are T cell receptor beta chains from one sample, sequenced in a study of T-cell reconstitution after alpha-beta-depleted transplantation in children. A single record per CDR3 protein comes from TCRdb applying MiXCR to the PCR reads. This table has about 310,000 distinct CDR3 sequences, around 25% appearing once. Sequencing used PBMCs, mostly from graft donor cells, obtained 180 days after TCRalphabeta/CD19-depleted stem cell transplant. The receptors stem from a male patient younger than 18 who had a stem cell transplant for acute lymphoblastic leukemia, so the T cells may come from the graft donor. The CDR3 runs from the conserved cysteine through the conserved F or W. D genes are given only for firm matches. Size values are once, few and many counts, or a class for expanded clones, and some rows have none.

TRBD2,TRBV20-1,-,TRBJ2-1,TGCAGTGCTAGGAATAGCGGGAGGGCCTTTAATGAGCAGTTCTTC,CSARNSGRAFNEQFF
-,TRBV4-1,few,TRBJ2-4,TGCGCCAGCAGCCAAGATACCCCCCCTCACAGGGCTACCAAAAACATTCAGTACTTC,CASSQDTPPHRATKNIQYF
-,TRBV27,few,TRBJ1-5,TGTGCCAGCAGTCCCCCAGGGATACAGCCCCAGCATTTT,CASSPPGIQPQHF
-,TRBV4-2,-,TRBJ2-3,TGTGCCAGCAGCCAAGATTTGGGCACAGATACGCAGTATTTT,CASSQDLGTDTQYF
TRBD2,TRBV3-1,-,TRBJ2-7,TGTGCCAGCAGCCAAGTCGTACCCAGCGGGATTTATGAGCAGTACTTC,CASSQVVPSGIYEQYF
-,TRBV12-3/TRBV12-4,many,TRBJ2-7,TGTGCCAGCAGTTTAGCTGCCGGGACGGTCCTGGGGGAGCAGTACTTC,CASSLAAGTVLGEQYF
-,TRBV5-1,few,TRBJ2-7,TGCGTCAGCAGCATCCTACAGGCGTACGAGCAGTACTTC,CVSSILQAYEQYF
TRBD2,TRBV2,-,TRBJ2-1,TGTGCCAGCAGTGGGCTACAGGGGAGGGGGACTAGCGGGAGACCCAATGAGCAGTTCTTC,CASSGLQGRGTSGRPNEQFF
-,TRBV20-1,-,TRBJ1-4,TGCAGTGCTCAACCCAGTCCGGGAAATGAAAAACTGTTTTTT,CSAQPSPGNEKLFF
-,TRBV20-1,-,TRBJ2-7,TGCAGTGCTAGTGAAGTGGGGTCTTACGCGCAGTACTTC,CSASEVGSYAQYF
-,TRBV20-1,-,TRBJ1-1,TGCAGTGGCGAGACGACAGCGCTGGAAGCTTTCTTT,CSGETTALEAFF
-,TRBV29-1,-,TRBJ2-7,TGCAGCGTCGACAGGTTCCCGGGGTCCTACGAGCAGTACTTC,CSVDRFPGSYEQYF
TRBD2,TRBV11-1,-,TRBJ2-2,TGTGCCAGCAGCCAAGTATTACTAGCGGGAGTCGACACCGGGGAGCTGTTTTTT,CASSQVLLAGVDTGELFF
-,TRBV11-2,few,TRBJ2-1,TGTGCCAGCAGCTTAGCTAGGACTGCCTACAATGAGCAGTTCTTC,CASSLARTAYNEQFF
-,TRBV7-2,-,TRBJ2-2,TGTGCCAGCAGCTTAGGTTACGCCGGGGAGCTGTTTTTT,CASSLGYAGELFF
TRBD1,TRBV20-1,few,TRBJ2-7,TGCAGTGCTAGAGTACCGGGACAGGGGGCCTACGAGCAGTACTTC,CSARVPGQGAYEQYF
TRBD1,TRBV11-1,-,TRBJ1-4,TGTGCCAGCAGCTTAGAAAGACGGACAGGGGGAACTAATGAAAAACTGTTTTTT,CASSLERRTGGTNEKLFF
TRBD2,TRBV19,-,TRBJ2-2,TGTGCCAGTACCCAGCGGGAGTTGGGCACCGGGGAGCTGTTTTTT,CASTQRELGTGELFF
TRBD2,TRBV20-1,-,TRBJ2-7,TGCAGTGCTAGAGAGCAAGCGGGAAGTCCCTACGAGCAGTACTTC,CSAREQAGSPYEQYF
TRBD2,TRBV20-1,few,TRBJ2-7,TGCAGTGCTAGACCGGGGACTAAGGGCTACGAGCAGTACTTC,CSARPGTKGYEQYF
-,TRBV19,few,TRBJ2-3,TGTGCCAGTAGTATTCCAGGGCTTACAGATACGCAGTATTTT,CASSIPGLTDTQYF
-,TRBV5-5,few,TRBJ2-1,TGTGCCAGCAGCTGGCAAATAGCGTGGAGTGAGCAGTTCTTC,CASSWQIAWSEQFF
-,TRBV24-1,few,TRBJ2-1,TGTGCCACCAGTGGTCGCTTCGGGGGCGATGAGCAGTTCTTC,CATSGRFGGDEQFF
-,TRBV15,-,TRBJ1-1,TGTGCCACCAGCAGAGATAGGTTCGCGATGAACACTGAAGCTTTCTTT,CATSRDRFAMNTEAFF
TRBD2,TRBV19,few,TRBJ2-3,TGTGCCAGTAGTAGTATACTAGCGGGAGCGACGGATACGCAGTATTTT,CASSSILAGATDTQYF
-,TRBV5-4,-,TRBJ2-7,TGTGCCAGCAGCTTTCGACTAAGCGAGCAGTACTTC,CASSFRLSEQYF
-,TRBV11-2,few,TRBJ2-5,TGTGCCAGCAGCTTAGATCCGGCCCGGGAGACCCAGTACTTC,CASSLDPARETQYF
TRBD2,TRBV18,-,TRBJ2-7,TGTGCCAGCTCACCACGCCTGCCAGGGACTAGCGGCTCCTACGAGCAGTACTTC,CASSPRLPGTSGSYEQYF
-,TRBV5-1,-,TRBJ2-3,TGCGCCAGCAGTAGGGAGGGGGCAGATACGCAGTATTTT,CASSREGADTQYF
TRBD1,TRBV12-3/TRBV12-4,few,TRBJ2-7,TGTGCCAGCAGCCTAAGACAGGGGTTACCCTACGAGCAGTACTTC,CASSLRQGLPYEQYF
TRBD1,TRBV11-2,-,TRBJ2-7,TGTGCCAGCAGCTTAGATATCGGGACAGGGTCTGGCTACGAGCAGTACTTC,CASSLDIGTGSGYEQYF
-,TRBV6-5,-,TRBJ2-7,TGTGCCAGCAGTTACGACTCCGAGGGGGTCTACGAGCAGTACTTC,CASSYDSEGVYEQYF
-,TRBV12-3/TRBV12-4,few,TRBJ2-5,TGTGCCAGCAGTTCAGGGACTGAGACCCAGTACTTC,CASSSGTETQYF
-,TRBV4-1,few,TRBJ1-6,TGCGCCAGCAGCCAAACTTATATCACGTGGCCCCTCCACTTT,CASSQTYITWPLHF
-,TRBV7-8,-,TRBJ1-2,TGTGCCAGCAGCCTAAGGGGGAGCGCTAACTATGGCTACACCTTC,CASSLRGSANYGYTF
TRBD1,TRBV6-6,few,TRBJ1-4,TGTGCCAGCAGTTACCGACAGGGCGCAACTAATGAAAAACTGTTTTTT,CASSYRQGATNEKLFF
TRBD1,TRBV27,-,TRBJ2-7,TGTGCCAGCCAGGAAGTGACAGGGTCAAACTACGAGCAGTACTTC,CASQEVTGSNYEQYF
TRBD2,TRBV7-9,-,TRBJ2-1,TGTGCCAGCAGCCCACGGGAGGGCCCCTACAATGAGCAGTTCTTC,CASSPREGPYNEQFF
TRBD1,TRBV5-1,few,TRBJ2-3,TGCGCCAGCAGCTTGATTCGGGGACAGGCCACAGATACGCAGTATTTT,CASSLIRGQATDTQYF
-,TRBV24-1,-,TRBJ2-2,TGTGCCACCAGTGATTTACCCAAGGCCGGGGAGCTGTTTTTT,CATSDLPKAGELFF
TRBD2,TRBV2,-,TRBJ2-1,TGTGCCAGTCGTCCGGGACTAGAAGATTTAGGATACAATGAGCAGTTCTTC,CASRPGLEDLGYNEQFF
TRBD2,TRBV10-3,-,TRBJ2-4,TGTACCATCAGTGACGGACTAGCGGGAGGAAGTCTAGCCAAAAACATTCAGTACTTC,CTISDGLAGGSLAKNIQYF
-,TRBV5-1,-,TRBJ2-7,TGCGCCAGCAGCTTGTGGGGACTTAGCGGACCGGGAGAGCAGTACTTC,CASSLWGLSGPGEQYF
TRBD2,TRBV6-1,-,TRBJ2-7,TGTGCCAGCACTAGAGCCGGGACTAGCGCTACCTACGAGCAGTACTTC,CASTRAGTSATYEQYF